The TCR beta chain under discussion was sequenced for a study of CD8 T cells in Susac syndrome. CD8+ and CD4+ T cells were negatively isolated; TEMRA cells were FACS-enriched. Random-hexamer reverse transcription was applied to roughly 0.45 to 1 ug RNA. From the immunoSEQ multiplex PCR reads, TCRdb called clonotypes with MiXCR, one entry per CDR3 protein. The data contain about 69,000 distinct CDR3 sequences, roughly 90% of them singletons. The germline V gene encodes CDR1 SGHRS and CDR2 YFSETQ. The CDR3 length is 14 residues. V lost 3 bases, J lost 4 bases, and 8 bases lay in between. The V and J genes are TRBV5-1 and TRBJ2-6; TRBD1 might be the D (5 bases). This receptor was taken from a human donor with multiple sclerosis. The sequenced sample was CD8+ T cells from PBMCs. The chain's CDR3 is CASSSWGGANVLTF. The CDR3 DNA reads as TGCGCCAGCAGCTCGTGGGGCGGGGCCAACGTCCTGACTTTC.